The 18 T cell receptor beta chains in this list originate from one sample, sequenced in a study of OX40 agonist ivuxolimab in advanced cancers. Libraries were prepared by immunoSEQ multiplex PCR; TCRdb keeps only in-frame clonotypes and omits some of them. In the table there are tens of thousands of clones, around four fifths of which are singletons. The input for sequencing was CD4+ or CD8+ T cells sorted from blood, taken in a trial of the OX40 agonist ivuxolimab. Source of these receptors: an adult with an advanced solid tumor such as melanoma, head and neck, liver or kidney cancer.

CDR3 bases: TGTGCCAGCAGCGTAGGGGTGGGGGGCGGCCAAGAGACCCAGTACTTC. This codes for CASSVGVGGGQETQYF. J is TRBJ2-5 and V is TRBV9; D possibly uses TRBD1 or TRBD2 (6 bases each). The CDR3 totals 16 residues. The germline V gene encodes CDR1 SGDLS and CDR2 YYNGEE. Trimming removed 0 bases at V and 1 base at J, with 13 bases between.

V is TRBV18 and J is TRBJ1-2; a weak D match, TRBD1 (5 bases). The germline gives CDR1 KGHSH, CDR2 LQKENI. This CDR3 region has 14 residues. V gave up 3 bases and J gave up 6 bases, with 14 bases separating them. This CDR3 reads CASSPPDGGNGYTF. In DNA, the CDR3 is TGTGCCAGCTCACCGCCCGATGGGGGTAATGGCTACACCTTC.

This rearrangement joins TRBV7-2 to TRBJ1-2; TRBD1 matches 7 bases. The CDR3 totals 13 residues. The junction had 3 bases not matched to a gene; V was cut back by 4 bases and J by 4 bases. Germline V lookup: CDR1 SGHTA, CDR2 FQGNSA. In nucleotides, the CDR3 is TGTGCCAGCAGCTCAGGGGGTTTCTATGGCTACACCTTC. It yields the protein CASSSGGFYGYTF.

The V call is TRBV4-1, the J call TRBJ2-2; 8 positions match TRBD2. Germline V gene lookup returns CDR1 MGHRA and CDR2 YSYEKL. The V and J ends lost 6 bases and 0 bases, in that order; junction bases with no gene match: 15. The CDR3 sequence is 19 residues long. CDR3 sequence: CASRRGLWAGGTNTGELFF. The DNA for the CDR3 is TGCGCCAGCAGGAGAGGGCTATGGGCGGGGGGTACGAACACCGGGGAGCTGTTTTTT.

The CDR3 is CASSLGTGGRADTQYF. The CDR3 nucleotides read TGTGCCAGCAGCTTAGGAACGGGGGGCCGGGCAGATACGCAGTATTTT. J is TRBJ2-3 and V is TRBV7-2; the D gene is possibly TRBD2 (7 bases). This CDR3 region has 16 residues. Trimming left V 1 base short and J 4 bases short, with 15 bases between. Germline V gives CDR1 SGHTA, CDR2 FQGNSA.

The chain recombines TRBV6-5 with TRBJ2-7; 7 nucleotides line up with TRBD1. Germline V gene data show CDR1 as MNHEY and CDR2 as SVGAGI. V gave up 6 bases and J gave up 2 bases; unmatched junction bases: 4. This CDR3 region has 13 residues. The CDR3 bases are TGTGCCAGCAGGCGACAGGGCCCCTACGAGCAGTACTTC. Translated, it gives CASRRQGPYEQYF.

The chain links TRBV19 to TRBJ2-2; no clear D gene. There are 14 residues in the CDR3. Trimming stripped 7 bases from V and 2 bases from J, with 11 bases between. Germline V CDR1 and CDR2: LNHDA, SQIVND (reference sequence). This chain's CDR3 is CASKTGSNTGELFF. Written as DNA, the CDR3 is TGTGCCAGTAAAACCGGGTCAAACACCGGGGAGCTGTTTTTT.

The rearrangement links TRBV7-7 to TRBJ2-3; D ambiguous. CDR1 is SSHAT, CDR2 FNYEAQ, per germline (reference sequence). The V and J ends lost 1 base and 0 bases respectively, with 5 bases between them. CDR3 size: 14 residues. CDR3 protein: CASSLEASTDTQYF. The DNA of the CDR3 is TGTGCCAGCAGCTTAGAGGCTAGCACAGATACGCAGTATTTT.

This chain connects TRBV28 to TRBJ2-3; 7 bases align to TRBD1. The CDR3 is made up of 19 amino acids. J gave up 3 bases and V 6 bases, and 21 bases lay outside the gene matches. Germline CDR1 and CDR2: MDHEN and SYDVKM. The CDR3 here is CASSFWDPMTGRTTDTQYF. The CDR3 DNA reads TGTGCCAGCAGCTTTTGGGACCCTATGACAGGGCGAACGACAGATACGCAGTATTTT.

V and J are TRBV11-2 and TRBJ1-3; 10 bases map to TRBD1. The V gene's germline CDR1 is SGHAT and CDR2 FQNNGV. Losses at the gene ends were 7 bases for V and 4 bases for J; bases not matched to a gene: 7. The CDR3 is made up of 15 amino acids. The CDR3 nucleotides are TGTGCCAGCACGACAGGGGGCGCGAAAGGAAACACCATATATTTT. This codes for CASTTGGAKGNTIYF.

This clone showed up just once. The rearrangement joins TRBV30 to TRBJ1-6; no clear D. The CDR3 spans 15 residues. V gave up 3 bases and J gave up 2 bases, with 11 bases separating them. Germline V gene sequence: CDR1 GTSNPN, CDR2 SVGIG (reference sequence). The CDR3 loop reads CAWRQWAAYNSPLHF. In nucleotides, the CDR3 is TGTGCCTGGAGGCAGTGGGCGGCCTATAATTCACCCCTCCACTTT.

This clone has just one count. The rearrangement links TRBV19 to TRBJ2-2; the D is unclear. Germline CDR1 LNHDA, CDR2 SQIVND (reference sequence). CDR3 length equals 14 residues. Trimming took 7 bases from V and 3 from J, leaving 12 bases between them. This CDR3 is CASNPRFDTGELFF. CDR3 DNA: TGTGCCAGTAACCCAAGGTTTGACACCGGGGAGCTGTTTTTT.

The chain employs TRBV27 and TRBJ2-2, with 8 bases lining up with TRBD1. The J segment lost 4 bases and the V segment lost 5 bases, leaving 12 bases of the junction unmatched. The CDR3 contains 17 residues. Germline V gene lookup returns CDR1 MNHEY and CDR2 SMNVEV (reference sequence). The CDR3 region has the DNA TGTGCCAGCAGTCTCATGGCAGGGGGCTCGGGCACCGGGGAGCTGTTTTTT. Protein sequence: CASSLMAGGSGTGELFF.

The chain recombines TRBV25-1 with TRBJ1-2, with D hard to call. V was shortened by 1 base and J by 4 bases, with 10 bases between the two germline ends. The CDR3 extends over 14 amino acids. CDR1 is MGHDK and CDR2 is SYGVNS in the germline V gene. The DNA of the CDR3 is TGTGCCAGCAGTGAATTACAGCTCCCCTATGGCTACACCTTC. Residues: CASSELQLPYGYTF.

This chain uses TRBV7-6 with TRBJ1-1, with D possibly TRBD1 on 5 matching bases. Germline assignment: CDR1 SGHVS and CDR2 FNYEAQ. Trimming left V 0 bases short and J 5 bases short, with 10 bases between. The CDR3 has 14 amino acids. CDR3 coding DNA: TGTGCCAGCAGCTTAGCGCAAGAGGGGACTGAAGCTTTCTTT. Its protein is CASSLAQEGTEAFF.

J is TRBJ2-5 and V is TRBV7-7; D not resolved. V was pared by 1 base and J by 5 bases, with 14 bases between. Germline CDR1 SSHAT, CDR2 FNYEAQ (reference sequence). This CDR3 is 15 amino acids long. The CDR3 reads CASSLEGRSWETQYF. The CDR3 nucleotides are TGTGCCAGCAGCTTAGAGGGCCGATCATGGGAGACCCAGTACTTC.

This clone was found a few times. V usage is TRBV7-9 and J usage is TRBJ1-5; D is ambiguous. The CDR3 sequence is 13 residues long. Germline V CDR1 and CDR2: SEHNR, FQNEAQ (reference sequence). Trimming removed 2 bases from V and 4 bases from J, with 6 bases in between. The CDR3 region has the DNA TGTGCCAGCAGCTTAAACAGTAATCAGCCCCAGCATTTT. Its protein product is CASSLNSNQPQHF.

About this clone: Relative to the germline gene, one junction end is altered; a read error may explain this. This specimen includes other DNA sequences encoding the same CDR3. The V call is TRBV5-1, the J call TRBJ2-5; the match to TRBD2 covers 11 bases. CDR1 SGHRS and CDR2 YFSETQ come from the germline V gene. The CDR3 is 14 residues long. For the CDR3, the DNA is TGCGCCAGCAGTTTGGGGACTAGCGGAGAGACCCAGTACTTC. Protein: CASSLGTSGETQYF.